This T cell receptor (beta chain) derives from a study of T cell responses to AZD1222 COVID-19 vaccine. Germline lookup yields CDR1 MNHEY and CDR2 SVGAGI. The CDR3 is 14 amino acids. J was trimmed by 1 base and V by 6 bases; bases with no gene match: 6. The repertoire was sequenced with immunoSEQ multiplex PCR; TCRdb's copy has only in-frame clones and lacks some. Here the sample spans 150,000 to 200,000 clones, 80% to 90% being singletons. For this clone: This sample also contains other DNA sequences that code for the same CDR3.

This chain joins TRBV6-5 and TRBJ2-7; 7 nucleotides match TRBD1. The source material was peripheral blood, sampled 28 days after the second dose of the MenACWY control vaccine. This receptor was taken from an adult who received the MenACWY meningococcal vaccine as a control. The CDR3 reads CASSHRGRSYEQYF. CDR3 coding DNA: TGTGCCAGCAGCCACAGGGGTAGGTCCTACGAGCAGTACTTC.